The 2 T cell receptor beta chains given below trace back to one sample, sequenced in a study of CD8 T cells in Susac syndrome (dated by TCRdb to the late 2010s). Library preparation employed the immunoSEQ multiplex PCR assay. RNA was extracted using the RNeasy kit, and about 0.5 to 1 ug of the RNA was reverse transcribed with random hexamers. The public reads were reanalyzed by TCRdb: fastp trimming at Q25, MiXCR alignment, in-frame beta chains only. Entries that share a CDR3 protein sequence are merged under the most common genes and DNA. The sample table lists approximately 200,000 distinct CDR3 sequences, about 95% of them with a count of one. The ten largest clones capture about 0.087% of the sample. Sequencing was performed on CD4+ T cells from PBMCs. These receptors all come from a human donor with multiple sclerosis.

J is TRBJ2-1 and V is TRBV20-1; D gene unclear. V dropped 3 bases and J dropped 9 bases, with 12 bases sitting between them. CDR3 size: 12 residues. Germline lookup yields CDR1 DFQATT and CDR2 SNEGSKA (reference sequence). The CDR3 spells CSASSVSTEQFF. CDR3 DNA: TGCAGTGCTAGTTCGGTTTCGACTGAGCAGTTCTTC.

This chain connects TRBV25-1 to TRBJ1-2, with 7 positions matching TRBD1. V lost 6 bases, J lost 4 bases, and 5 bases stayed unmatched. The length of the CDR3 is 13 residues. Germline CDR1 and CDR2: MGHDK and SYGVNS. The CDR3 here is CASRRQGAYGYTF. The CDR3 region has the DNA TGTGCCAGCAGAAGACAGGGTGCCTATGGCTACACCTTC.